This T cell receptor beta chain was identified during a study of blood T cell repertoires in COVID-19. Study-level background: Donors in the United States, Italy and Spain gave samples during acute or convalescent COVID-19. PBMCs, B-cell-depleted T cells, or T cells were the source of the cDNA or gDNA that made up the material.

V shed 3 bases and J shed 7 bases, with 12 bases lying between them. The CDR3 consists of 13 residues. Looked up from germline, CDR1 is SQVTM and CDR2 is ANQGSEA. The assay was immunoSEQ multiplex PCR, and TCRdb's table has in-frame clones only and misses some. The table records tens of thousands of clones, 70% to 90% of them present only once. The receptor was derived from a human donor in a cohort sampled during active COVID-19. Sequenced sample: peripheral blood. The V and J genes are TRBV29-1 and TRBJ1-4; D unclear. The CDR3 region is CSVERVEGEKLFF. The CDR3 DNA reads TGCAGCGTTGAGAGGGTTGAGGGTGAAAAACTGTTTTTT.